One sample yielded the 27 T cell receptor beta chains listed below, sequenced in a study of cytomegalovirus exposure and HLA in healthy donors. The PCR had 60 Vbeta and 13 Jbeta primers. TCRdb's copy holds only in-frame clones and misses some; the assay was immunoSEQ multiplex PCR. The listing contains some 75,000 clones. The material sequenced was PBMCs. Every receptor here comes from a boy aged 5-17 years in good health and CMV-seronegative.

The gene calls are TRBV5-1 and TRBJ2-7; 7 nucleotides agree with TRBD1. V lost 0 bases, J lost 3 bases, and 6 bases stayed unmatched. The CDR3 spans 15 residues. Looked up from germline, CDR1 is SGHRS and CDR2 is YFSETQ. In DNA, the CDR3 is TGCGCCAGCAGCTTGGGAGGGGGCCATTACTACGAGCAGTACTTC. The encoded protein is CASSLGGGHYYEQYF.

The rearrangement joins TRBV7-9 to TRBJ2-7; 7 bases map to TRBD2. This CDR3 is 14 amino acids long. From germline, CDR1 is SEHNR and CDR2 FQNEAQ (reference sequence). The V and J ends lost 3 bases and 0 bases, in that order; junction bases with no gene match: 2. The CDR3 nucleotides read TGTGCCAGCAGCTTGGGAGGGGCCTCCTACGAGCAGTACTTC. It specifies CASSLGGASYEQYF.

The chain joins TRBV18 to TRBJ2-5; 7 nucleotides match TRBD1. Looked up from germline, CDR1 is KGHSH and CDR2 is LQKENI. The CDR3 extends over 14 amino acids. Trimming at V came to 2 bases and at J to 7 bases, leaving 7 bases not matched to a gene. CDR3 residues: CASSPWPDRRTQYF. DNA for the CDR3: TGTGCCAGCTCACCATGGCCGGACAGGAGGACCCAGTACTTC.

The V gene is TRBV30, the J gene TRBJ1-2; D is possibly TRBD1 (5 bases). This CDR3 comprises 14 residues. V lost 1 base to trimming and J lost 4 bases, with 13 bases between them. Germline V gene data show CDR1 as GTSNPN and CDR2 as SVGIG (reference sequence). The CDR3 reads CAWSDGREIYGYTF. The CDR3 coding sequence is TGTGCCTGGAGTGATGGCAGGGAAATCTATGGCTACACCTTC.

The gene calls are TRBV15 and TRBJ2-5; 7 bases map to TRBD1. Trimming cost V 1 base and J 1 base; bases outside gene matches: 3. Germline V gene sequence: CDR1 LNHNV, CDR2 YYDKDF (reference sequence). The CDR3 runs to 15 residues. CDR3 sequence (DNA): TGTGCCACCAGCAGAGCAACAGGGGTCCAAGAGACCCAGTACTTC. It codes for CATSRATGVQETQYF.

The J gene is TRBJ1-5, the V gene TRBV6-5, with 8 bases fitting TRBD1. V lost 5 bases to trimming and J lost 9 bases; unmatched junction nucleotides: 6. CDR1 and CDR2 from the germline V gene are MNHEY and SVGAGI. The CDR3 has 13 amino acids. The CDR3 protein is CASSDRGRWPQHF. The CDR3 DNA reads TGTGCCAGCAGTGACAGGGGCAGGTGGCCCCAGCATTTT.

This chain links TRBV27 with TRBJ1-2, with a possible D match to TRBD1 (6 bases). The V gene lost 0 bases and the J gene lost 8 bases, with 16 bases spanning the gap. There are 15 residues in the CDR3. Germline lookup yields CDR1 MNHEY and CDR2 SMNVEV (reference sequence). The CDR3 nucleotides read TGTGCCAGCAGTTTATCTGGGAGGGGGGGCCCGGGCTACACCTTC. Amino acid sequence: CASSLSGRGGPGYTF.

The chain uses TRBV5-4 and TRBJ2-5, with D possibly matching TRBD1 (5 bases). The CDR3 has 14 residues. The V end was cut by 4 bases, the J end by 5 bases, with 15 bases between. Germline V gives CDR1 SGHNT, CDR2 YYREEE (reference sequence). CDR3 nucleotides: TGTGCCAGCAGCGGAACCAGGGCCGCTGAGACCCAGTACTTC. This gives the protein CASSGTRAAETQYF. Combining the CDR3 with reference TRBV5-4 and TRBJ2-5 gives the whole variable domain ETGVTQSPTHLIKTRGQQVTLRCSSQSGHNTVSWYQQALGQGPQFIFQYYREEENGRGNFPPRFSGLQFPNYSSELNVNALELDDSALYLCASSGTRAAETQYFGPGTRLLVL.

This chain connects TRBV30 to TRBJ2-1; 14 positions agree with TRBD2. V gave up 3 bases and J gave up 7 bases; unmatched junction bases: 11. Germline V gene data show CDR1 as GTSNPN and CDR2 as SVGIG (reference sequence). The CDR3 length is 17 residues. The CDR3 DNA reads TGTGCCTGGAGCCAATGGGGACTAGCGGGGGCTGGGAATGAGCAGTTCTTC. It translates to CAWSQWGLAGAGNEQFF.

This chain's CDR3 is CASRPHGGEGTEAFF. The CDR3 DNA sequence: TGTGCCAGTAGACCCCATGGAGGGGAAGGCACTGAAGCTTTCTTT. The chain joins TRBV19 to TRBJ1-1; possibly TRBD1 for D (5 bases). Germline V lookup: CDR1 LNHDA, CDR2 SQIVND (reference sequence). This CDR3 contains 15 residues. The V and J ends lost 6 bases and 4 bases respectively, with 18 bases between them.

The chain couples TRBV9 to TRBJ1-1; the D gene is possibly TRBD1 (6 bases). Germline CDR1 reads SGDLS; CDR2 reads YYNGEE. This CDR3 is 15 amino acids long. Between the trimmed V and J ends, which lost 0 bases and 5 bases, there was a span of 14 bases. CDR3 amino acids: CASSVGSGAGTEAFF. CDR3 bases: TGTGCCAGCAGCGTAGGGTCAGGGGCAGGGACTGAAGCTTTCTTT.

The rearrangement links TRBV25-1 to TRBJ1-1; D remains ambiguous. Germline V CDR1 and CDR2: MGHDK, SYGVNS. The CDR3 runs 16 residues. V was cut by 4 bases and J by 5 bases, with 20 bases left in between. CDR3 sequence reads: CASSGFHKGRGTEAFF. In nucleotides, the CDR3 is TGTGCCAGCAGTGGTTTTCATAAGGGAAGAGGGACTGAAGCTTTCTTT.

The rearrangement joins TRBV5-1 to TRBJ2-5, with a tentative D call TRBD1 (6 bases). V lost 4 bases and J 4 bases, leaving 17 bases between the germline ends. CDR3 size: 15 residues. Per germline, CDR1 SGHRS and CDR2 YFSETQ. This CDR3 reads CASSAGVSGGETQYF. CDR3 sequence (DNA): TGCGCCAGCAGCGCAGGGGTCAGTGGGGGAGAGACCCAGTACTTC.

The rearrangement uses TRBV6-5 and TRBJ2-5; weak D call: TRBD1 (5 bases). Trimming removed 8 bases at V and 1 base at J, with 17 bases between. The CDR3 contains 15 residues. Per the germline V gene, CDR1 is MNHEY and CDR2 is SVGAGI. The CDR3 here is CASGRQSRGQETQYF. CDR3 bases: TGTGCCAGCGGTCGGCAGTCTAGGGGCCAAGAGACCCAGTACTTC.

This rearrangement joins TRBV9 to TRBJ2-1; D remains unclear. Trimming removed 2 bases from V and 4 bases from J, with 7 bases in between. The CDR3 is 13 residues long. The germline V gene has CDR1 SGDLS and CDR2 YYNGEE. The CDR3 DNA is TGTGCCAGCAGCGTGGCCACATACAATGAGCAGTTCTTC. Amino acid sequence: CASSVATYNEQFF.

The chain's CDR3 is CASSLLVGGGETQYF. In DNA, the CDR3 is TGTGCCAGCAGCTTGTTGGTGGGGGGGGGAGAGACCCAGTACTTC. The rearrangement links TRBV5-5 to TRBJ2-5; 7 bases map to TRBD2. The CDR3 runs to 15 residues. The junction had 7 bases not matched to a gene; V was cut back by 1 base and J by 4 bases. The germline gives CDR1 SGHKS, CDR2 YYEKEE (reference sequence).

This sequence joins TRBV5-8 and TRBJ2-7; 8 bases line up with TRBD2. The CDR3 has 15 residues. V gave up 4 bases and J gave up 11 bases; unmatched junction bases: 17. In germline, CDR1 is SGHTS, CDR2 YDEGEE. CDR3 DNA sequence: TGTGCCAGCAGCGGGTCGCAGGTAGCGGGAATAATGGAGTACTTC. Translated, it gives CASSGSQVAGIMEYF.

The V call is TRBV2, the J call TRBJ1-2; 9 positions agree with TRBD1. The CDR3 spans 13 residues. In germline, CDR1 is SNHLY, CDR2 FYNNEI. Losses at the gene ends were 6 bases for V and 3 bases for J; bases not matched to a gene: 2. CDR3 bases: TGTGCCAGCAGCGACAGGGGGGACTATGGCTACACCTTC. This translates into CASSDRGDYGYTF.

The J gene is TRBJ2-2, the V gene TRBV27; 7 nucleotides align to TRBD1. V lost 7 bases and J lost 6; bases outside the gene matches: 5. This CDR3 is 13 amino acids long. The germline V gene encodes CDR1 MNHEY and CDR2 SMNVEV (reference sequence). The CDR3 bases are TGTGCCAGCACCCTTCAGGGGGCCGGGGAGCTGTTTTTT. Protein sequence: CASTLQGAGELFF.

The J gene is TRBJ1-3, the V gene TRBV4-2; D unclear. This CDR3 has 14 amino acids. Trimming pared 7 bases from V and 0 bases from J, leaving 10 bases between. The germline CDR1 and CDR2 sequences are LGHNA and YNFKEQ. The CDR3 spells CASTLVGSGNTIYF. CDR3 nucleotides: TGTGCCAGCACCCTAGTTGGCTCTGGAAACACCATATATTTT.

This chain links TRBV30 with TRBJ2-1, with 13 bases identical to TRBD2. The CDR3 contains 18 residues. The J segment lost 5 bases and the V segment lost 0 bases, leaving 10 bases of the junction unmatched. Germline V lookup: CDR1 GTSNPN, CDR2 SVGIG (reference sequence). CDR3 coding DNA: TGTGCCTGGAGTGTAGGCCTGACTAGCGGGGGGTCCGACAATGAGCAGTTCTTC. The encoded protein is CAWSVGLTSGGSDNEQFF.

V usage is TRBV30 and J usage is TRBJ1-1, with D perhaps TRBD1 (5 bases). Deletions cut 3 bases from V and 1 base from J, with 12 bases between. CDR3 size: 14 residues. The V gene's germline CDR1 is GTSNPN and CDR2 SVGIG (reference sequence). The chain's CDR3 is CAWSTGLTNTEAFF. CDR3 nucleotides: TGTGCCTGGAGCACGGGACTTACGAACACTGAAGCTTTCTTT.

The chain recombines TRBV4-1 with TRBJ2-5, with 11 bases that match TRBD2. The germline CDR1 and CDR2 sequences are MGHRA and YSYEKL. V lost 4 bases and J lost 5; bases outside the gene matches: 9. This CDR3 spans 16 amino acids. The CDR3 here is CASSPTSGASWETQYF. CDR3 sequence (DNA): TGCGCCAGCAGCCCGACTAGCGGGGCGAGCTGGGAGACCCAGTACTTC.

The chain links TRBV5-6 to TRBJ1-2, with 10 bases identical to TRBD1. This CDR3 spans 12 amino acids. The germline CDR1 and CDR2 sequences are SGHDT and YYEEEE. Germline trimming cut 7 bases from V and 3 bases from J; bases unmatched to any gene: 0. The CDR3: CASGQGDYGYTF. The CDR3 DNA follows: TGTGCCAGCGGACAGGGGGACTATGGCTACACCTTC.

The chain combines TRBV7-8 with TRBJ2-5; D is perhaps TRBD1 (5 bases). Germline lookup yields CDR1 SGHVS and CDR2 FQNEAQ. Trimming cost V 3 bases and J 5 bases, with 16 bases left between them. This CDR3 has 15 residues. This CDR3 reads CASSFPQVIGETQYF. The CDR3 DNA sequence: TGTGCCAGCAGCTTCCCACAGGTTATCGGGGAGACCCAGTACTTC.

CDR3 in DNA: TGTGCCAGCAGCTCCGTCCCGGGACAGGGGCCCTATGGCTACACCTTC. Amino acids: CASSSVPGQGPYGYTF. V usage is TRBV7-8 and J usage is TRBJ1-2; TRBD1 matches 10 bases. CDR1 is SGHVS, CDR2 FQNEAQ, per germline. The junction had 9 bases not matched to a gene; V was cut back by 4 bases and J by 4 bases. There are 16 residues in the CDR3.

The J gene is TRBJ2-1, the V gene TRBV6-4; weak D call: TRBD1 (5 bases). The germline V gene encodes CDR1 MRHNA and CDR2 SNTAGT. This CDR3 has 15 amino acids. Trimming removed 6 bases at V and 9 bases at J, with 21 bases between. CDR3 loop: CASSPQGTLGVEQFF. CDR3 nucleotides: TGTGCCAGCAGCCCCCAGGGTACCCTTGGGGTTGAGCAGTTCTTC.